This T cell receptor beta chain comes out of a study of post-analysis software for immune sequencing data. In its sample, this clonotype was seen a few times. The antigen remains unidentified. V was trimmed by 8 bases and J by 5 bases, leaving 18 bases between them. This CDR3 is 13 amino acids long. The germline V gene has CDR1 SQVTM and CDR2 ANQGSEA. Regarding the study as a whole: Controls showed lower frequencies than patients for four to six TRBV segments, and TRBV5-6, TRBV5-1 and TRBV20-1 were among these. Under the F measure, samples that were prepared in one batch clustered strongly together. For normalized Chao1 diversity, multiple sclerosis patients scored significantly lower than controls did.

The library was made from cDNA and included unique molecular identifiers. There were 1 to 10 million T cells, and about 500,000 cDNA molecules came from them. In TCRdb, the PCR reads were re-called with MiXCR into one record per CDR3 protein. The sample yields roughly 620,000 distinct CDR3 sequences, roughly two fifths seen once. The TCR sequence derives from a girl aged 10-17 years with multiple sclerosis. This rearrangement joins TRBV29-1 to TRBJ1-2, with D possibly being TRBD1 (5 bases). The sequenced sample consisted of blood. The CDR3 nucleotides are TGCAGCATACTTACAGGCCCCGGGTATGGCTACACCTTC. It codes for CSILTGPGYGYTF.